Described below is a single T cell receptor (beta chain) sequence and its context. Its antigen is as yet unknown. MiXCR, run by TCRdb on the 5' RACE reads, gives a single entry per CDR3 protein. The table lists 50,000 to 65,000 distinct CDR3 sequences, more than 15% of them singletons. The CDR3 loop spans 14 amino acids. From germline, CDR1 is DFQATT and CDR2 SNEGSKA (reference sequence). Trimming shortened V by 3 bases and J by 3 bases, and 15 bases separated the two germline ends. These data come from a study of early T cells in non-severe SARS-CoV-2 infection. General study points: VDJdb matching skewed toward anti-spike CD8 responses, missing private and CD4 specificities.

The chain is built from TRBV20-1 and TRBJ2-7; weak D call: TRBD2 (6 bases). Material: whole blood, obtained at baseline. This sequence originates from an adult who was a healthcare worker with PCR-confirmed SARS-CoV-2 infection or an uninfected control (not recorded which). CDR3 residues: CSASRLANSYEQYF. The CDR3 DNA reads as TGCAGTGCTAGTCGGCTAGCGAACAGCTACGAGCAGTACTTC.